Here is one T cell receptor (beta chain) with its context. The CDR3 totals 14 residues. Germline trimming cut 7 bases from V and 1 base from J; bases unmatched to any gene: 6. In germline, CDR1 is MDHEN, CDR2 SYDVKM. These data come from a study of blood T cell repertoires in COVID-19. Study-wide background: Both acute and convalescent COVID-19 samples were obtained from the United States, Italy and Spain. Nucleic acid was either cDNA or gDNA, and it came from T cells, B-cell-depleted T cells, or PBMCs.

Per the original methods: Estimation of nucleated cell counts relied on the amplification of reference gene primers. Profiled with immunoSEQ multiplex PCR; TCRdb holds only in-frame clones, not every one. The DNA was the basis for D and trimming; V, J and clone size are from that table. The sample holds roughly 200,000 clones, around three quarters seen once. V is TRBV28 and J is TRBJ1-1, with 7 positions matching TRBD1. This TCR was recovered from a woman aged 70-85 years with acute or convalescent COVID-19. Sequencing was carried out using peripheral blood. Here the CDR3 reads CASTPGTENTEAFF. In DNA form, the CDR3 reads TGTGCCAGCACCCCCGGGACAGAGAACACTGAAGCTTTCTTT.